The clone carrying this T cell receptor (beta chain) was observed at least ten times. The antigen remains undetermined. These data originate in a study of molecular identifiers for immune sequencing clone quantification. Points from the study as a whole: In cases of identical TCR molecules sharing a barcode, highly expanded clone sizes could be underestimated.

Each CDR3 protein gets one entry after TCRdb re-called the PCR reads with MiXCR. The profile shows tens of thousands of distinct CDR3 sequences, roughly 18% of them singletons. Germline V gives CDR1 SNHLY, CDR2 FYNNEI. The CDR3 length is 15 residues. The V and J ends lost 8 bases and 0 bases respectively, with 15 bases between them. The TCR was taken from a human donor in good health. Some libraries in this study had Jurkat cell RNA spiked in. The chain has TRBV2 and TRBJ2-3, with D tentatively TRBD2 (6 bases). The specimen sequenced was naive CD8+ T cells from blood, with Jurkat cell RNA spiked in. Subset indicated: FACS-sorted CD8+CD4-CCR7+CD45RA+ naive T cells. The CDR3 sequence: CASGGAAGSTDTQYF. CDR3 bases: TGTGCCAGCGGAGGCGCGGCGGGAAGCACAGATACGCAGTATTTT.